The clone carrying this T cell receptor (beta chain) was seen only a few times. Per-sample yields of isolated PBMCs were at least 7 million. Alongside a J-beta primer mix, a sample-barcoded 5' primer served in a second PCR lasting roughly 6 to 11 cycles. TCRdb re-called the 5' RACE reads through MiXCR, storing one row per CDR3 protein. This sample yields 800,000 to 950,000 distinct CDR3 sequences, of which 40% to 60% are seen a single time; 13% belongs to the top ten. The sample belongs to a study of blood T cells in healthy people across ages. Trimming removed 3 bases from V and 0 bases from J, with 26 bases in between. This CDR3 is built from 19 residues. Germline loops: CDR1 DFQATT, CDR2 SNEGSKA (reference sequence).

This clonotype was sampled from a man aged 25 to 40 in good health. This chain uses TRBV20-1 with TRBJ1-2; D unclear. The specimen sequenced was blood. CDR3 sequence (DNA): TGCAGTGCTAGGGCCTTCGTGCGTACAGTAGAAGGGACTAACTATGGCTACACCTTC. Its protein is CSARAFVRTVEGTNYGYTF.